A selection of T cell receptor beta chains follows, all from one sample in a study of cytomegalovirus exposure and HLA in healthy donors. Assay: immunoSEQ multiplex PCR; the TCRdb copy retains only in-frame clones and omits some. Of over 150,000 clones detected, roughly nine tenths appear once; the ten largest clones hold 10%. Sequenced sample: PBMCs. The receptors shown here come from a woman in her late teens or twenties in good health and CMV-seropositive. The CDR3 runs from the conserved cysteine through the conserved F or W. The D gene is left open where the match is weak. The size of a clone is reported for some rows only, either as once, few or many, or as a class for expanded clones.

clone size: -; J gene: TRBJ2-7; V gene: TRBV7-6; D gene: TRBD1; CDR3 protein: CASSSRDRAYEQYF; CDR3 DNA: TGTGCCAGCAGCTCCAGGGACAGGGCCTACGAGCAGTACTTC
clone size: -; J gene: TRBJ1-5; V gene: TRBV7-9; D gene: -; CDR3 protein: CASSRDNQPQHF; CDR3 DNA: TGTGCCAGTAGCCGGGACAATCAGCCCCAGCATTTT
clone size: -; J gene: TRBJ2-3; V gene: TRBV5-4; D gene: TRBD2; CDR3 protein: CASSLSPSGRTDTQYF; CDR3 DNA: TGTGCCAGCAGCCTCTCCCCTAGCGGTCGGACAGATACGCAGTATTTT
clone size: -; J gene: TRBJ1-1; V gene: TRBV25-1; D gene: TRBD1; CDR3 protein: CASSDSGTAVNKAFF; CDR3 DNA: TGTGCCAGCAGTGATTCTGGGACAGCGGTAAATAAAGCTTTCTTT
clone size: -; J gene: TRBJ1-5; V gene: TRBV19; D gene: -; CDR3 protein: CASSPRWTDTFHSNQPQHF; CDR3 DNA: TGTGCCAGTAGCCCGCGGTGGACAGATACTTTTCATAGCAATCAGCCCCAGCATTTT
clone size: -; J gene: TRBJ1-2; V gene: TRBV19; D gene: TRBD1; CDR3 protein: CASKLTGSYGYTF; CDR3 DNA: TGTGCCAGTAAGCTGACAGGGAGCTATGGCTACACCTTC
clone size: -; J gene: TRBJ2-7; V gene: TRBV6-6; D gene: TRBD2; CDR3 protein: CASSYSSGRSSYEQYF; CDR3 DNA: TGTGCCAGCAGTTATTCCAGCGGGAGGTCATCCTACGAGCAGTACTTC
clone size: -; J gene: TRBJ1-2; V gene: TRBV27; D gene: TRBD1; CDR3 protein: CASASHAGGRYGYTF; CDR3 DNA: TGTGCCAGCGCGTCTCATGCAGGGGGGAGGTATGGCTACACCTTC
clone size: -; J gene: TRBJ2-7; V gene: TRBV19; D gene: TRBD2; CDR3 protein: CASSIRQGRGDYEQYF; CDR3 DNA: TGTGCCAGTAGTATTAGGCAGGGCCGGGGGGACTACGAGCAGTACTTC
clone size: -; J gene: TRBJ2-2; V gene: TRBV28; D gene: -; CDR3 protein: CASSLYNTGELFF; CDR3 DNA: TGTGCCAGCAGTCTCTACAACACCGGGGAGCTGTTTTTT
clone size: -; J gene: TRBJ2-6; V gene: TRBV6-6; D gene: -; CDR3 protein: CASSPVNGANVLTF; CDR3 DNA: TGTGCCAGCAGCCCCGTAAATGGGGCCAACGTCCTGACTTTC
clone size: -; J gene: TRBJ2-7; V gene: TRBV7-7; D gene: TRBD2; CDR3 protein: CASSPGGGSYEQYF; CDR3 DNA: TGTGCTAGCAGCCCTGGGGGGGGGTCCTACGAGCAGTACTTC
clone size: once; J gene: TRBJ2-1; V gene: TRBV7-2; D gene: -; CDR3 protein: CASEAGNYNEQFF; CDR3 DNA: TGTGCCAGCGAGGCAGGGAACTACAATGAGCAGTTCTTC
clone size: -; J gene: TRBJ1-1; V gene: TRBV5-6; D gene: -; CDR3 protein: CASSFGQIAGAEAFF; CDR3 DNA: TGTGCCAGCAGCTTTGGACAGATTGCGGGGGCGGAAGCTTTCTTT
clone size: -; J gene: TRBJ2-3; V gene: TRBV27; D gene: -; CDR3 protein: CASSLITSTDTQYF; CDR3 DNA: TGTGCCAGCAGTTTAATAACTAGCACAGATACGCAGTATTTT
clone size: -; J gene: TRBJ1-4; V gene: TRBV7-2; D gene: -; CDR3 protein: CASSLTTNEKLFF; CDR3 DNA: TGTGCCAGCAGCCTAACAACTAATGAAAAACTGTTTTTT
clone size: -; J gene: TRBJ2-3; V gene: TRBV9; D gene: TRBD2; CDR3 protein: CASSELAGAYTDTQYF; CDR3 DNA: TGTGCCAGCAGCGAACTAGCGGGGGCTTACACAGATACGCAGTATTTT
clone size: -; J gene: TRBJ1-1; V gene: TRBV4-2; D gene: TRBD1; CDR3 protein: CASSHTRGQGATEAFF; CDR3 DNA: TGTGCCAGCAGCCACACGCGGGGACAGGGGGCGACTGAAGCTTTCTTT
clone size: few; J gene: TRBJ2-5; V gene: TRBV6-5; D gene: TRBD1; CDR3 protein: CASRQGSETQYF; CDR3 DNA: TGTGCCAGCCGACAGGGTTCAGAGACCCAGTACTTC
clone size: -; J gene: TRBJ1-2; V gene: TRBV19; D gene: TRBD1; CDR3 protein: CASRRTGGDYGYTF; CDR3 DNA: TGTGCCAGTAGGAGGACAGGGGGCGACTATGGCTACACCTTC
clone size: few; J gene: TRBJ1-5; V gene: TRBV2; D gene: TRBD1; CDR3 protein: CASRTGYANQPQHF; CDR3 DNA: TGTGCCAGCCGGACAGGGTACGCCAATCAGCCCCAGCATTTT
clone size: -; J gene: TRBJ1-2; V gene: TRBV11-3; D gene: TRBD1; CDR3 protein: CASSLGQGAAYGYTF; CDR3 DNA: TGTGCCAGCAGCTTAGGCCAGGGGGCTGCCTATGGCTACACCTTC
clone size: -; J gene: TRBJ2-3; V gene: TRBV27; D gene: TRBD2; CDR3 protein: CASSLAGPTDTQYF; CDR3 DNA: TGTGCCAGCAGCTTAGCGGGCCCCACAGATACGCAGTATTTT
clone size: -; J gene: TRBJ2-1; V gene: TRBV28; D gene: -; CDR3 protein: CASSIGGQSSYNEQFF; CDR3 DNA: TGTGCCAGCAGTATCGGAGGACAGAGCTCCTACAATGAGCAGTTCTTC
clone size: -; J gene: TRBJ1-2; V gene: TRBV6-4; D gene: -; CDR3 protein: CASSDLGGDGYTF; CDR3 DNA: TGTGCCAGCAGTGACCTGGGGGGAGATGGCTACACCTTC
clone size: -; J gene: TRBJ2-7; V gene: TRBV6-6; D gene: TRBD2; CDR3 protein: CASSYTSGTTYEQYF; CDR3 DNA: TGTGCCAGCAGTTATACTAGCGGGACCACCTACGAGCAGTACTTC
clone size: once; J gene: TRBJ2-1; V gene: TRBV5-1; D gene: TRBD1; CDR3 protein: CASSLGQGLWNEQFF; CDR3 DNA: TGCGCCAGCAGCTTGGGACAGGGTCTATGGAATGAGCAGTTCTTC
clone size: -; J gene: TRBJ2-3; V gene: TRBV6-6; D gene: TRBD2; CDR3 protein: CASSQTSGLDTQYF; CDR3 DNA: TGTGCCAGCAGTCAGACTAGCGGCTTAGATACGCAGTATTTT
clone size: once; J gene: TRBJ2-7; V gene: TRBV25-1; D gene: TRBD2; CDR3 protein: CASSDSRAGAYEQYF; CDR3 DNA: TGTGCCAGCAGTGATAGTCGAGCGGGAGCCTACGAGCAGTACTTC
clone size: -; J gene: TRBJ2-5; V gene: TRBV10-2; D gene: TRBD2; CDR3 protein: CASKLAGEETQYF; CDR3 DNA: TGCGCCAGCAAACTAGCGGGAGAAGAGACCCAGTACTTC
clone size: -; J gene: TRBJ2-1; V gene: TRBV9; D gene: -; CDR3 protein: CASSVRGNNEQFF; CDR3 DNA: TGTGCCAGCAGCGTTAGGGGGAACAATGAGCAGTTCTTC
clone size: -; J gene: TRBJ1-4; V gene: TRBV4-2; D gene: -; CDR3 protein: CASSQDPRDEKLFF; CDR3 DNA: TGTGCCAGCAGCCAAGATCCCCGAGATGAAAAACTGTTTTTT
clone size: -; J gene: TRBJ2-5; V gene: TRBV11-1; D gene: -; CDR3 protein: CASSQPDWQKETQYF; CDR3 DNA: TGTGCCAGCAGCCAACCCGACTGGCAGAAAGAGACCCAGTACTTC
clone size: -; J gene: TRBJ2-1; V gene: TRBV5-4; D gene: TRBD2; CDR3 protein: CASSLMTSGNVNEQFF; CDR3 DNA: TGTGCCAGCAGCCTCATGACTAGCGGGAATGTAAATGAGCAGTTCTTC
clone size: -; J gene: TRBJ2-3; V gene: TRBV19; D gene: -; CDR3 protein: CASSIQSGAADTQYF; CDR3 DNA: TGTGCCAGTAGTATTCAGTCGGGTGCCGCAGATACGCAGTATTTT
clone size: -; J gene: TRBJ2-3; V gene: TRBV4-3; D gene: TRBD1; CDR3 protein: CASSQHMRGWDSFTDTQYF; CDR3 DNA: TGCGCCAGCAGCCAGCATATGAGGGGGTGGGACAGCTTCACAGATACGCAGTATTTT
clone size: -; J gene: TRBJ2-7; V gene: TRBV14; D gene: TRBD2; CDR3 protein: CASSSGLAYEQYF; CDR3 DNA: TGTGCCAGCAGCTCGGGACTAGCGTACGAGCAGTACTTC
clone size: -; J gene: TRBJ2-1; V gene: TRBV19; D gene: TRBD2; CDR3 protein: CASIPGGAGRHEQFF; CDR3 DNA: TGTGCCAGTATCCCGGGGGGGGCAGGGAGGCATGAGCAGTTCTTC
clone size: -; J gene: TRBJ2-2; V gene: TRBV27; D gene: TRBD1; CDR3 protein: CASSTLQGIGELFF; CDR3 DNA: TGTGCCAGCAGTACCCTACAGGGGATCGGGGAGCTGTTTTTT
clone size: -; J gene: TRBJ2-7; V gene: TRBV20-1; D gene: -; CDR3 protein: CSAHRIHEQYF; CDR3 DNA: TGCAGTGCTCACAGGATCCACGAGCAGTACTTC
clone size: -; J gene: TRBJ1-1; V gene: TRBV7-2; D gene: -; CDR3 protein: CASSLRMNTEAFF; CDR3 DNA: TGTGCCAGCAGCTTGCGGATGAACACTGAAGCTTTCTTT
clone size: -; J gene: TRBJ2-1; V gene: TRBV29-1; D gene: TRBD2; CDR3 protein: CSVTQRGSSYNEQFF; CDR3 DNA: TGCAGCGTGACCCAGCGGGGTAGCTCCTACAATGAGCAGTTCTTC
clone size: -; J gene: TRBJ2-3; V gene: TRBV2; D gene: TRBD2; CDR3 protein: CASSGRTSDTDTQYF; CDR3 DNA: TGTGCCAGCAGTGGTAGAACTAGCGACACAGATACGCAGTATTTT
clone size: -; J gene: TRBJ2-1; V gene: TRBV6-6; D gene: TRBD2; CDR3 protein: CASSPSGRARNEQFF; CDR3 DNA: TGTGCCAGCAGTCCGAGCGGGAGGGCCCGAAATGAGCAGTTCTTC
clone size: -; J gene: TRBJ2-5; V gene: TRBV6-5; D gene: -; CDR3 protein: CASSYIRAGEETQYF; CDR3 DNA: TGTGCCAGCAGTTACATAAGGGCAGGGGAGGAGACCCAGTACTTC
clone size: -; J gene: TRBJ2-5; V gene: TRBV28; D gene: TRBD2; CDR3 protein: CASSPSGIGEETQYF; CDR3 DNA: TGTGCCAGCAGTCCTAGCGGCATCGGAGAGGAGACCCAGTACTTC
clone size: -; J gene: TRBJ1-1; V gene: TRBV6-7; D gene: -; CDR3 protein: CASSYAGKNTEAFF; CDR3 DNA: TGTGCCAGCAGTTACGCAGGAAAGAACACTGAAGCTTTCTTT
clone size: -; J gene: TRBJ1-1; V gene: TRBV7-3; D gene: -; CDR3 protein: CASSLTPGQNTEAFF; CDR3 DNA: TGTGCCAGCAGCTTAACCCCAGGGCAGAACACTGAAGCTTTCTTT
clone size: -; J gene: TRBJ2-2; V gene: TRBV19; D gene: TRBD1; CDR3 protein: CASDDRGRVGELFF; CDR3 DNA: TGTGCCAGCGACGACAGGGGAAGGGTCGGGGAGCTGTTTTTT
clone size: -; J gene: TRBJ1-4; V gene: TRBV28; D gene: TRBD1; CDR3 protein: CASTNRGLNEKLFF; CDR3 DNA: TGTGCCAGCACCAACAGGGGGCTTAATGAAAAACTGTTTTTT
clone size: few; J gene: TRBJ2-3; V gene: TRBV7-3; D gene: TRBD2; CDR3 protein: CASSLLAGGPTDTQYF; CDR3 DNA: TGTGCCAGCAGCTTACTGGCGGGAGGGCCTACAGATACGCAGTATTTT
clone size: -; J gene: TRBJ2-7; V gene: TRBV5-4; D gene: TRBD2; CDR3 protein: CASSLGAGVGYEQYF; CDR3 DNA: TGTGCCAGCAGCTTGGGGGCGGGAGTAGGCTACGAGCAGTACTTC
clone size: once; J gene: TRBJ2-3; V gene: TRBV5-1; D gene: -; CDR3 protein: CASSLEGTTRRGPRTDTQYF; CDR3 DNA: TGCGCCAGCAGCTTGGAGGGAACGACACGAAGGGGTCCTCGCACAGATACGCAGTATTTT
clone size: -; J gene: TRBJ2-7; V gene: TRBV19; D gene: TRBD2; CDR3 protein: CASSGGTSGFYEQYF; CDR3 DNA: TGTGCCAGTAGTGGGGGGACTAGCGGATTCTACGAGCAGTACTTC
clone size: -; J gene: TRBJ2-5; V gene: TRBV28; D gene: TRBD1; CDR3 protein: CASRSTPGQGDQETQYF; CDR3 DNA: TGTGCCAGCAGGTCAACCCCGGGACAGGGGGACCAAGAGACCCAGTACTTC
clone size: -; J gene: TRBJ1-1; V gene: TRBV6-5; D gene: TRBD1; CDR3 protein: CASSQNRGHRGEAFF; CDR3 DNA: TGTGCCAGCAGTCAGAACAGGGGGCATCGGGGTGAAGCTTTCTTT
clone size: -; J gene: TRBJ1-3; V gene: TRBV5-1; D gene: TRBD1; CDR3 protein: CASSAGGTGNTIYF; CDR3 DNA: TGCGCCAGCAGCGCAGGGGGCACTGGAAACACCATATATTTT